These 20 T cell receptor beta chains came from one sample sequenced in a study of a mutant IDH1 vaccine in newly diagnosed glioma. Profiled with immunoSEQ multiplex PCR; TCRdb holds only in-frame clones, not every one. The sample has 120,000 or so clones; around four fifths are singletons. Time point of the sample: week 11, during vaccination. Doses consisted of 300 ug of mutant IDH1 20-mer peptide each, paired with topical imiquimod. The antigens for these receptors are not known. The sequenced sample was PBMCs, obtained from a glioma patient whose treatment included an IDH1 peptide vaccine. Receptors were obtained from a middle-aged man with glioma.

V is TRBV16 and J is TRBJ2-6; D not certain. Germline V gene sequence: CDR1 KGHSY, CDR2 FQNENV. V shed 4 bases and J shed 0 bases, with 4 bases lying between them. There are 14 residues in the CDR3. The CDR3, as DNA: TGTGCCAGCAGCCCGGGCTCTGGGGCCAACGTCCTGACTTTC. Encoded protein: CASSPGSGANVLTF.

The chain links TRBV11-2 to TRBJ1-4; D gene uncertain. There are 16 residues in the CDR3. V lost 5 bases to trimming and J lost 3 bases, with 16 bases between them. Germline V CDR1 and CDR2: SGHAT, FQNNGV. This CDR3 is CASSPRRVVPNEKLFF. Written as DNA, the CDR3 is TGTGCCAGCAGCCCCCGCCGGGTGGTCCCTAATGAAAAACTGTTTTTT.

The chain has TRBV5-1 and TRBJ2-1; TRBD1 might be the D (5 bases). The germline V gene encodes CDR1 SGHRS and CDR2 YFSETQ. The CDR3 loop spans 15 amino acids. Deletions cut 0 bases from V and 7 bases from J, with 14 bases between. Here the CDR3 reads CASSLETDNPNEQFF. The CDR3 DNA sequence: TGCGCCAGCAGCTTGGAGACAGACAACCCAAATGAGCAGTTCTTC.

This chain connects TRBV7-2 to TRBJ2-7; 11 bases match TRBD2. This CDR3 region has 17 residues. The V segment lost 0 bases and the J segment 6 bases; nucleotides outside the gene matches: 10. The germline V gene encodes CDR1 SGHTA and CDR2 FQGNSA. CDR3 amino acids: CASSLAPALAGAREQYF. In DNA, the CDR3 is TGTGCCAGCAGCTTAGCTCCCGCACTAGCGGGAGCTCGCGAGCAGTACTTC.

This chain links TRBV11-2 with TRBJ2-3, with D uncertain. The V and J ends lost 8 bases and 6 bases respectively, with 15 bases between them. The CDR3 has 13 residues. CDR1 is SGHAT and CDR2 is FQNNGV in the germline V gene. CDR3 amino acids: CASAPGQWDTQYF. CDR3 sequence (DNA): TGTGCCAGCGCTCCGGGTCAGTGGGATACGCAGTATTTT.

The chain carries TRBV10-3 and TRBJ1-4; the D is unclear. V was clipped by 6 bases and J by 3 bases, with 14 bases between them. The CDR3 totals 15 residues. In germline, CDR1 is ENHRY, CDR2 SYGVKD. The CDR3 here is CAISVRRESNEKLFF. The CDR3 nucleotides read TGTGCCATCAGCGTCAGGAGGGAATCTAATGAAAAACTGTTTTTT.

The chain employs TRBV18 and TRBJ2-5; D is possibly TRBD1 or TRBD2 (6 bases each). Trimming removed 3 bases at V and 5 bases at J, with 10 bases between. CDR1 and CDR2 (germline): KGHSH, LQKENI. CDR3 length equals 13 residues. DNA for the CDR3: TGTGCCAGCTCACCCGGGGGCGGTGAGACCCAGTACTTC. Amino acids: CASSPGGGETQYF.

This sequence joins TRBV10-3 and TRBJ2-5; D not certain. The end of the DNA aligns better with TRBJ2-7, so the J call may be wrong. The CDR3 extends over 11 amino acids. CDR1 and CDR2 (germline): ENHRY, SYGVKD. For the CDR3, the DNA is TGTGCCATCACGGCCGGATACGAGCAGTACTTC. Amino acids: CAITAGYEQYF.

The DNA of the CDR3 is TGTGCCAGCAGGCTCACAGGGGCCGGGGCCAAAAACATTCAGTACTTC. Its protein is CASRLTGAGAKNIQYF. The rearrangement uses TRBV28 and TRBJ2-4; 7 bases map to TRBD1. V was clipped by 6 bases and J by 1 base; unmatched bases: 9. From germline, CDR1 is MDHEN and CDR2 SYDVKM. This CDR3 is 16 amino acids long.

V is TRBV5-1 and J is TRBJ2-1, with TRBD2 matching over 11 bases. The germline V gene encodes CDR1 SGHRS and CDR2 YFSETQ. CDR3 size: 16 residues. The junction had 5 bases not matched to a gene; V was cut back by 1 base and J by 5 bases. For the CDR3, the DNA is TGCGCCAGCAGCTTGACTAGCGGGGGTGGGAACAATGAGCAGTTCTTC. It codes for CASSLTSGGGNNEQFF.

The chain employs TRBV18 and TRBJ2-7, with D possibly being TRBD2 (7 bases). Trimming shortened V by 6 bases and J by 3 bases, and 12 bases separated the two germline ends. The CDR3 has 13 amino acids. Germline CDR1 is KGHSH and CDR2 is LQKENI. CDR3 loop: CASSRGANYEQYF. The CDR3 DNA reads as TGTGCCAGCTCCCGGGGGGCAAACTACGAGCAGTACTTC.

The chain couples TRBV4-2 to TRBJ2-5, with D possibly being TRBD2 (6 bases). Germline values: CDR1 LGHNA, CDR2 YNFKEQ. V was shortened by 1 base and J by 4 bases, with 22 bases between the two germline ends. The CDR3 runs to 18 residues. The CDR3 DNA reads TGTGCCAGCAGCCAAGTGAGGAGGTCGGAGGGGAAAGGAGAGACCCAGTACTTC. Translating it yields CASSQVRRSEGKGETQYF.

This clone was observed a single time. This chain uses TRBV30 with TRBJ2-1, with unresolved D. The CDR3 loop spans 11 amino acids. Germline V gives CDR1 GTSNPN, CDR2 SVGIG (reference sequence). Between the trimmed V and J ends, which lost 0 bases and 8 bases, there was a span of 5 bases. This chain's CDR3 is CAWSVLDEQFF. Here the CDR3 DNA reads TGTGCCTGGAGTGTACTGGATGAGCAGTTCTTC.

With respect to this clone: Sequence at one end of the junction differs from germline and may be a read error. CDR3 region: CASSLLGSGTGETQYF. The CDR3 nucleotides are TGTGCTAGCAGCTTATTGGGTAGCGGGACGGGAGAGACCCAGTACTTC. V usage is TRBV7-7 and J usage is TRBJ2-5; 8 bases line up with TRBD2. Germline CDR1 is SSHAT and CDR2 is FNYEAQ (reference sequence). The CDR3 spans 16 residues.

The V call is TRBV18, the J call TRBJ2-1; TRBD2 matches 14 bases. The J segment lost 2 bases and the V segment lost 4 bases, leaving 7 bases of the junction unmatched. Germline assignment: CDR1 KGHSH and CDR2 LQKENI. The CDR3 extends over 18 amino acids. The CDR3 region is CASSHMGTSGSAYNEQFF. CDR3 coding DNA: TGTGCCAGCTCACACATGGGGACTAGCGGGAGCGCCTACAATGAGCAGTTCTTC. Supplemented by reference TRBV18 and TRBJ2-1, the full variable domain reads NAGVMQNPRHLVRRRGQEARLRCSPMKGHSHVYWYRQLPEEGLKFMVYLQKENIIDESGMPKERFSAEFPKEGPSILRIQQVVRGDSAAYFCASSHMGTSGSAYNEQFFGPGTRLTVL.

This clone was detected only a few times. This chain uses TRBV7-2 with TRBJ2-1, with 10 bases lining up with TRBD2. CDR1 is SGHTA and CDR2 is FQGNSA in the germline V gene. This CDR3 region has 14 residues. V shed 5 bases, J shed 5 bases, and the junction held 3 bases outside the gene matches. CDR3 sequence reads: CASSPGLANNEQFF. Here the CDR3 DNA reads TGTGCCAGCAGCCCGGGACTAGCGAACAATGAGCAGTTCTTC.

The rearrangement joins TRBV10-3 to TRBJ2-1; 8 positions match TRBD2. The J segment lost 5 bases and the V segment lost 1 base, leaving 4 bases of the junction unmatched. The germline V gene has CDR1 ENHRY and CDR2 SYGVKD. The CDR3 contains 15 residues. In DNA, the CDR3 is TGTGCCATCAGTGAGTGGCGGGGGGCCAACAATGAGCAGTTCTTC. Its translation is CAISEWRGANNEQFF.

The chain has TRBV4-2 and TRBJ2-5, with 10 bases lining up with TRBD2. V lost 0 bases and J lost 4; bases outside the gene matches: 8. The CDR3 is 17 amino acids. The germline CDR1 and CDR2 sequences are LGHNA and YNFKEQ. DNA for the CDR3: TGTGCCAGCAGCCAAGAAGACCCAGCGGGGGGGCGAGAGACCCAGTACTTC. This gives the protein CASSQEDPAGGRETQYF.

A few counts support this clone. V usage is TRBV5-8 and J usage is TRBJ1-2; D gene uncertain. CDR3 length equals 14 residues. Trimming left V 3 bases short and J 2 bases short, with 11 bases between. The germline V gene encodes CDR1 SGHTS and CDR2 YDEGEE. The CDR3 DNA reads as TGTGCCAGCAGCTCCGTGGTAGCCAACTATGGCTACACCTTC. Translated: CASSSVVANYGYTF.

V usage is TRBV4-1 and J usage is TRBJ2-7; D might be TRBD2 (5 bases). Germline lookup yields CDR1 MGHRA and CDR2 YSYEKL. The CDR3 is 16 amino acids. Trimming removed 0 bases from V and 2 bases from J, with 14 bases in between. CDR3 nucleotide sequence: TGCGCCAGCAGCCAAGACTCAGGACTTCCTCCCTACGAGCAGTACTTC. This sequence encodes CASSQDSGLPPYEQYF.